This record covers a single T cell receptor (beta chain). The antigen remains unidentified. The data were taken from a study of vaccination and CD4 T cells after COVID-19. Study observations and caveats: Median SARS-CoV-2-reactive clonotype numbers went from 21 to 38; this increase was not significant.

As to treatment: roughly 10-day PBMC culture with coronavirus spike peptide pools or control peptides (ViraFEST assay). Scientists ran DNA taken from cultured CD4+ T cells through the Oncomine TCR Beta short-read assay for sequencing. TCRdb independently ran MiXCR on the PCR reads; one entry per CDR3 protein. The sample holds about 14,000 distinct CDR3 sequences, approximately 60% seen once. Germline V gene lookup returns CDR1 GTSNPN and CDR2 SVGIG (reference sequence). This CDR3 has 18 residues. V gave up 0 bases and J gave up 0 bases; unmatched junction bases: 10. The chain recombines TRBV30 with TRBJ1-5, with TRBD1 identical over 8 bases. This TCR was recovered from a human donor who had recovered from COVID-19. The sample comprised CD4+ T cells from blood, cultured in vitro. Here the CDR3 DNA reads TGTGCCTGGAGTGTCTCACGGGACAGGTTCTATAGCAATCAGCCCCAGCATTTT. The encoded protein is CAWSVSRDRFYSNQPQHF.